This entry lists 29 T cell receptor beta chains sequenced from one sample in a study of spatial heterogeneity in lung cancer. Study conclusions and caveats: In tumors, expanded intratumoral alpha and beta TCR counts tracked mutation counts.

Indicated time point: sample taken at primary tumor resection. Antigens for these TCRs are unknown. TCRdb re-derived calls from the 5' RACE reads in MiXCR, one entry per CDR3 protein. Found here are some 7,800 distinct CDR3 sequences, about an eighth of them singletons; the top ten hold approximately 11%. The sequencing here drew on lung tumor tissue, taken at surgery. Every receptor here comes from a male donor with early-stage non-small cell lung cancer.

The sample holds many counts of this clonotype. The rearrangement joins TRBV20-1 to TRBJ2-1, with D possibly matching TRBD2 (5 bases). CDR1 is DFQATT and CDR2 is SNEGSKA in the germline V gene (reference sequence). The V end lost 3 bases, the J end lost 6 bases, and 21 bases lay between the germline ends. The CDR3 is 16 amino acids. CDR3 bases: TGCAGTGCTAGGGGCTCTGTTCGGGAATACTTCAATGAGCAGTTCTTC. Its protein product is CSARGSVREYFNEQFF.

Only a few counts were recorded for this clonotype. The chain links TRBV9 to TRBJ2-3; 14 nucleotides match TRBD2. The CDR3 totals 16 residues. The junction had 3 bases not matched to a gene; V was cut back by 3 bases and J by 3 bases. Germline CDR1 reads SGDLS; CDR2 reads YYNGEE. CDR3 DNA sequence: TGTGCCAGCAGCGAGGGACTAGCGGGGGTTACAGATACGCAGTATTTT. Protein sequence: CASSEGLAGVTDTQYF. Variable domain in full (rest from reference TRBV9 and TRBJ2-3): DSGVTQTPKHLITATGQRVTLRCSPRSGDLSVYWYQQSLDQGLQFLIQYYNGEERAKGNILERFSAQQFPDLHSELNLSSLELGDSALYFCASSEGLAGVTDTQYFGPGTRLTVL.

This clonotype is deemed medium-sized. V and J are TRBV3-1 and TRBJ1-2; D not certain. This CDR3 has 12 residues. Germline CDR1 and CDR2: LGHDT and YNNKEL (reference sequence). Trimming took 1 base from V and 7 from J, leaving 7 bases between them. The CDR3 region is CASSQAKGGYTF. For the CDR3, the DNA is TGTGCCAGCAGCCAAGCGAAGGGTGGCTACACCTTC.

This clonotype was detected ten times or more. The J gene is TRBJ2-2, the V gene TRBV4-3; tentative D call: TRBD2 (7 bases). The CDR3 has 17 residues. The germline V and J ends were trimmed by 0 bases and 2 bases, with 13 bases remaining between them. Germline assignment: CDR1 LGHNA and CDR2 YSLEER. The CDR3 DNA reads as TGCGCCAGCAGCCAAGAATGGGGGGGGCGCAACACCGGGGAGCTGTTTTTT. As protein: CASSQEWGGRNTGELFF.

In this sample, this clonotype turned up many times. V is TRBV6-1 and J is TRBJ1-6; D is unclear. V dropped 6 bases and J dropped 0 bases, with 9 bases sitting between them. The germline CDR1 and CDR2 sequences are MNHNS and SASEGT. The CDR3 is 15 residues long. CDR3 amino acids: CASRESISYNSPLHF. Here the CDR3 DNA reads TGTGCCAGCAGGGAGAGTATCTCCTATAATTCACCCCTCCACTTT.

There are many counts of this clonotype. V and J are TRBV5-6 and TRBJ1-4; 8 nucleotides align to TRBD1. CDR1 is SGHDT and CDR2 is YYEEEE in the germline V gene. V was clipped by 0 bases and J by 4 bases; unmatched bases: 8. This CDR3 has 17 amino acids. This CDR3 is CASSLENDRGFNEKLFF. CDR3 in DNA: TGTGCCAGCAGCTTGGAAAACGACAGGGGTTTTAATGAAAAACTGTTTTTT.

The chain uses TRBV5-1 and TRBJ2-2, with TRBD2 identical over 7 bases. Germline V gene lookup returns CDR1 SGHRS and CDR2 YFSETQ. The CDR3 length is 15 residues. V trimming: 2 bases; J trimming: 4 bases; junction bases outside the gene matches: 5. In DNA, the CDR3 is TGCGCCAGCAGCTTCACTAGCGACACCACCGGGGAGCTGTTTTTT. It specifies CASSFTSDTTGELFF.

The table lists this clonotype with many counts. The chain is built from TRBV7-2 and TRBJ2-1, with a possible D match to TRBD2 (6 bases). Germline V CDR1 and CDR2: SGHTA, FQGNSA. There are 15 residues in the CDR3. The V gene lost 1 base and the J gene lost 9 bases, with 16 bases spanning the gap. The CDR3 protein is CASSLGVGGRREQFF. For the CDR3, the DNA is TGTGCCAGCAGCTTAGGTGTTGGGGGGAGGCGTGAGCAGTTCTTC.

This clonotype was counted many times. This rearrangement joins TRBV14 to TRBJ2-1; 16 positions match TRBD2. Trimming cost V 4 bases and J 0 bases; bases outside gene matches: 6. The CDR3 totals 19 residues. Germline V lookup: CDR1 SGHDN, CDR2 FVKESK. The CDR3 region is CASSPLGLAGGSSYNEQFF. Written as DNA, the CDR3 is TGTGCCAGCAGCCCACTGGGACTAGCGGGAGGGAGCTCCTACAATGAGCAGTTCTTC.

This clonotype was counted many times. V is TRBV19 and J is TRBJ2-7; either TRBD1 or TRBD2 may supply D (5 bases each). Germline CDR1 LNHDA, CDR2 SQIVND (reference sequence). Trimming stripped 5 bases from V and 3 bases from J, with 17 bases between. This CDR3 is built from 15 residues. The DNA for the CDR3 is TGTGCCAGTAGTTATCTCAAAGGGACGGTCTACGAGCAGTACTTC. It yields the protein CASSYLKGTVYEQYF.

The table lists this clonotype with many counts. The chain has TRBV12-3 or TRBV12-4 and TRBJ1-2; 9 bases are a match to TRBD1. With 6 bases clipped from V and 7 bases from J, the junction kept 9 bases outside the gene matches. The CDR3 is made up of 14 amino acids. The CDR3 spells CASRAGTGRSGYTF. The CDR3 nucleotides read TGTGCCAGCAGGGCCGGGACAGGGCGATCTGGCTACACCTTC.

In its sample, this clonotype was seen many times. This chain connects TRBV28 to TRBJ2-5; no definite D call. V shed 4 bases and J shed 1 base, with 13 bases lying between them. CDR3 length: 15 residues. The germline gives CDR1 MDHEN, CDR2 SYDVKM. The CDR3 sequence: CASSSTSRVQETQYF. In DNA, the CDR3 is TGTGCCAGCAGTTCGACCAGTAGGGTCCAAGAGACCCAGTACTTC.

This clonotype is categorized as medium-sized (0.01 to 0.1%). The rearrangement uses TRBV27 and TRBJ2-5, with D perhaps matching TRBD1 or TRBD2 (6 bases each). CDR1 and CDR2 (germline): MNHEY, SMNVEV (reference sequence). The CDR3 loop spans 15 amino acids. The V end lost 6 bases, the J end lost 1 base, and 15 bases lay between the germline ends. In nucleotides, the CDR3 is TGTGCCAGCAGCCCTAACAGGGACTTCCAAGAGACCCAGTACTTC. This sequence encodes CASSPNRDFQETQYF.

This clonotype is categorized as hyperexpanded. V gene TRBV20-1 combines with J gene TRBJ2-2; TRBD2 agrees at 9 bases. V shed 4 bases and J 6 bases; nucleotides not matched to a gene: 9. The CDR3 is made up of 15 amino acids. Germline-derived CDR1 and CDR2 are DFQATT and SNEGSKA (reference sequence). CDR3: CSATPTSGFAGELFF. CDR3 nucleotides: TGCAGTGCTACCCCCACTAGCGGGTTCGCCGGGGAGCTGTTTTTT.

At least ten counts were recorded for this clonotype. This chain uses TRBV5-1 with TRBJ2-2; TRBD1 aligns across 7 bases. The CDR3 runs 17 residues. J lost 2 bases, V lost 4 bases, and 11 bases had no gene match. The V gene's germline CDR1 is SGHRS and CDR2 YFSETQ. CDR3 nucleotide sequence: TGCGCCAGCAGCCAACTGCCGGGACAGATAAACACCGGGGAGCTGTTTTTT. Translated: CASSQLPGQINTGELFF.

This clonotype was seen a handful of times. The CDR3 sequence is CASSLRRQETQYF. CDR3 bases: TGTGCCAGCAGTTTGAGGCGGCAAGAGACCCAGTACTTC. The gene calls are TRBV27 and TRBJ2-5; no reliable D call. The germline gives CDR1 MNHEY, CDR2 SMNVEV (reference sequence). Trimming took off 3 bases at V and 2 bases at J, with 7 bases between the two ends. The CDR3 is 13 amino acids.

The sample holds many counts of this clonotype. The chain couples TRBV19 to TRBJ2-5; D perhaps matches TRBD2 (5 bases). V lost 4 bases, J lost 2 bases, and 8 bases lay in between. Germline V gene data show CDR1 as LNHDA and CDR2 as SQIVND (reference sequence). The length of the CDR3 is 13 residues. The CDR3 coding sequence is TGTGCCAGTAGTAAGACGGGACAAGAGACCCAGTACTTC. This encodes CASSKTGQETQYF.

The table lists this clonotype with many counts. J is TRBJ2-3 and V is TRBV6-5, with TRBD2 matching 13 bases. The V and J ends lost 4 bases and 5 bases, in that order; junction bases with no gene match: 6. The length of the CDR3 is 16 residues. Germline V CDR1 and CDR2: MNHEY, SVGAGI. The CDR3 DNA reads TGTGCCAGCAGTTCTGGACTAGCGGGAGTTGGAGATACGCAGTATTTT. This encodes CASSSGLAGVGDTQYF.

In its sample, this clonotype ranks as medium-sized. The chain links TRBV6-6 to TRBJ1-5, with TRBD1 identical over 7 bases. The germline gives CDR1 MNHNY, CDR2 SVGAGI (reference sequence). Trimming cost V 0 bases and J 4 bases; bases outside gene matches: 9. The CDR3 covers 17 residues. In nucleotides, the CDR3 is TGTGCCAGCAGTTACTCGGTACAGGGGATTAAAAATCAGCCCCAGCATTTT. This gives the protein CASSYSVQGIKNQPQHF.

This clonotype was found many times. This chain connects TRBV7-2 to TRBJ2-7; no clear D. V gave up 9 bases and J gave up 6 bases, with 6 bases separating them. CDR3 length: 9 residues. Germline values: CDR1 SGHTA, CDR2 FQGNSA. The CDR3 sequence is CARPAEQYF. In nucleotides, the CDR3 is TGTGCCAGGCCAGCCGAGCAGTACTTC.

This clonotype showed up many times. The rearrangement joins TRBV28 to TRBJ1-2, with D unclear. With 7 bases removed from V and 5 bases from J, the gap between germline ends came to 20 bases. The CDR3 sequence is 15 residues long. Germline-derived CDR1 and CDR2 are MDHEN and SYDVKM. CDR3 protein: CASTIPAEGRYGYTF. The CDR3 DNA sequence: TGTGCCAGCACCATTCCCGCGGAGGGCCGATATGGCTACACCTTC.

On this clonotype: Given a much more abundant clone one base away, this may be a read error. V gene TRBV6-5 combines with J gene TRBJ1-5; possibly TRBD1 for D (5 bases). Trimming took 4 bases from V and 7 from J, leaving 17 bases between them. Germline assignment: CDR1 MNHEY and CDR2 SVGAGI. The CDR3 totals 15 residues. The CDR3: CASSSFGGGRQPQHF. In nucleotides, the CDR3 is TGTGCCAGCAGTTCTTTTGGGGGGGGTAGGCAGCCCCAGCATTTT.

At least ten counts were recorded for this clonotype. V usage is TRBV27 and J usage is TRBJ2-3, with D possibly called TRBD1 or TRBD2 (5 bases each). The CDR3 extends over 14 amino acids. V gave up 5 bases and J gave up 5 bases, with 14 bases separating them. Germline CDR1 reads MNHEY; CDR2 reads SMNVEV (reference sequence). The CDR3 region has the DNA TGTGCCAGCAGTACGGGACCGCGCAGAGATACGCAGTATTTT. Translated: CASSTGPRRDTQYF.

This clonotype occurred many times. The CDR3 nucleotides read TGCGCCAGCAGCTTGGAAAGGGTCGCTAGCACAGATACGCAGTATTTT. Protein product: CASSLERVASTDTQYF. V is TRBV5-1 and J is TRBJ2-3, with D hard to call. Deletions cut 0 bases from V and 0 bases from J, with 11 bases between. CDR1 SGHRS and CDR2 YFSETQ come from the germline V gene. This CDR3 is 16 amino acids long. The variable domain in full, with the rest retrieved from reference TRBV5-1 and TRBJ2-3, is KAGVTQTPRYLIKTRGQQVTLSCSPISGHRSVSWYQQTPGQGLQFLFEYFSETQRNKGNFPGRFSGRQFSNSRSEMNVSTLELGDSALYLCASSLERVASTDTQYFGPGTRLTVL.

At least ten counts were recorded for this clonotype. The rearrangement joins TRBV9 to TRBJ1-1; 7 positions match TRBD1. CDR1 and CDR2 (germline): SGDLS, YYNGEE. CDR3 length equals 18 residues. V was clipped by 0 bases and J by 0 bases; unmatched bases: 11. The DNA for the CDR3 is TGTGCCAGCAGCGTAGTAGGGGGCGGTGGATCCATGAACACTGAAGCTTTCTTT. Its translation is CASSVVGGGGSMNTEAFF.

This clonotype is categorized as medium-sized. This chain links TRBV7-9 with TRBJ2-3; 12 bases agree with TRBD2. Trimming took 5 bases from V and 4 from J; bases not matched to a gene: 10. Germline CDR1 SEHNR, CDR2 FQNEAQ (reference sequence). The CDR3 runs to 17 residues. CDR3: CASSPLELAGGSDTQYF. The DNA for the CDR3 is TGTGCCAGCAGCCCCCTGGAACTAGCGGGAGGCTCAGATACGCAGTATTTT.

This clonotype was picked up many times. The V and J genes are TRBV20-1 and TRBJ2-1; D is possibly TRBD1 or TRBD2 (5 bases each). V lost 0 bases and J 0 bases, leaving 18 bases between the germline ends. The CDR3 has 18 amino acids. From germline, CDR1 is DFQATT and CDR2 SNEGSKA (reference sequence). DNA for the CDR3: TGCAGTGCTAGAGATCCTTTCGGGGCTTCCAGCTCCTACAATGAGCAGTTCTTC. It specifies CSARDPFGASSSYNEQFF.

This clonotype was detected ten times or more. This rearrangement joins TRBV3-1 to TRBJ2-3, with D hard to call. The length of the CDR3 is 13 residues. Deletions cut 4 bases from V and 11 bases from J, with 16 bases between. Germline values: CDR1 LGHDT, CDR2 YNNKEL (reference sequence). CDR3 protein: CASSLTQGVRQYF. CDR3 sequence (DNA): TGTGCCAGCAGCCTAACTCAAGGCGTACGGCAGTATTTT.

By sample fraction, this clonotype is medium-sized. This rearrangement joins TRBV4-3 to TRBJ2-7; TRBD1 or TRBD2 may be the D gene (6 bases each). Trimming removed 0 bases from V and 5 bases from J, with 17 bases in between. CDR3 length equals 16 residues. Germline V gives CDR1 LGHNA, CDR2 YSLEER. CDR3 residues: CASSQDLGGSSDEQYF. Here the CDR3 DNA reads TGCGCCAGCAGCCAAGATCTAGGGGGGTCGAGCGACGAGCAGTACTTC.